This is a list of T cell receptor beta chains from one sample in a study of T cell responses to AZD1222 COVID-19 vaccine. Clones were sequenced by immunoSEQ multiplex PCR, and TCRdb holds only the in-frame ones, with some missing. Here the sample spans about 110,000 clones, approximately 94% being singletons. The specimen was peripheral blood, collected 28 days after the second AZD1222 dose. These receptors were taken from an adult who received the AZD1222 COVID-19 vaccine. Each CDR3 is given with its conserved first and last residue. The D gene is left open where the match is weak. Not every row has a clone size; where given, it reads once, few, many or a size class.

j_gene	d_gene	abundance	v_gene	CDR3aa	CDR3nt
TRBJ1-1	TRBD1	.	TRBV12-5	CASGFDTGGREYTEAFF	TGTGCTAGTGGTTTCGACACAGGGGGAAGGGAGTACACTGAAGCTTTCTTT
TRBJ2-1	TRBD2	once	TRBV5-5	CASTLGGGGGYEQFF	TGTGCCAGCACCCTCGGTGGCGGGGGAGGCTATGAGCAGTTCTTC
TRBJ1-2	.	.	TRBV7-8	CASSLPPYGDRANYGYTF	TGTGCCAGCAGCTTACCACCCTACGGAGACAGAGCTAACTATGGCTACACCTTC
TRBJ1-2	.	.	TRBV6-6	CASSYGQIYGYTF	TGTGCCAGCAGTTACGGACAGATCTATGGCTACACCTTC
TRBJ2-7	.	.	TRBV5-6	CASSPRARGLPYEQYF	TGTGCCAGCAGCCCACGGGCCAGGGGTCTTCCCTACGAGCAGTACTTC
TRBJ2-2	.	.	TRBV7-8	CASSLWDGVNTGELFF	TGTGCCAGCAGCTTATGGGACGGGGTGAACACCGGGGAGCTGTTTTTT
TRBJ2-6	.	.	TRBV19	CASSQITTSGANVLTF	TGTGCCAGTAGCCAGATCACAACCTCTGGGGCCAACGTCCTGACTTTC
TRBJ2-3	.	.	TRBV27	CASRLLGPGDTQYF	TGTGCCAGCCGGTTACTGGGGCCAGGAGATACGCAGTATTTT
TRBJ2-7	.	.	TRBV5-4	CASSFFPGGHVEQYF	TGTGCCAGCAGCTTTTTTCCGGGGGGACATGTGGAGCAGTACTTC
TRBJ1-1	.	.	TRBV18	CASSPGNPNTEAFF	TGTGCCAGCTCCCCAGGGAACCCGAACACTGAAGCTTTCTTT
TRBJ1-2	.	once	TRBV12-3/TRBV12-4	CASRGQAAYGYTF	TGTGCCAGCAGGGGTCAGGCCGCCTATGGCTACACCTTC
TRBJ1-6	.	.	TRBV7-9	CASRSDRYNSPLHF	TGTGCCAGCAGATCAGACAGATATAATTCACCCCTCCACTTT
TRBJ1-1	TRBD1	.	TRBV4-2	CASSQRGQGNTEAFF	TGTGCCAGCAGCCAAAGGGGACAGGGGAACACTGAAGCTTTCTTT
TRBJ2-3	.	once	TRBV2	CASTTAVDTQYF	TGTGCCAGCACTACGGCGGTGGATACGCAGTATTTT
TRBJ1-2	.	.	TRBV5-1	CASSSLVGLEVGYTF	TGCGCCAGCAGCTCCCTCGTAGGGTTAGAGGTTGGCTACACCTTC
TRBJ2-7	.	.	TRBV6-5	CASSLGEFSYEQYF	TGTGCCAGCAGTCTGGGGGAGTTCTCATACGAGCAGTACTTC
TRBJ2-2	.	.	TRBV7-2	CASSASLGSGELFF	TGTGCCAGCAGCGCTTCGTTAGGTTCCGGGGAGCTGTTTTTT
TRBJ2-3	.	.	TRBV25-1	CASSPDSFGDTQYF	TGTGCCAGCAGTCCGGACAGCTTTGGGGATACGCAGTATTTT
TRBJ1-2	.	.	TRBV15	CATSRDQRRTDGYTF	TGTGCCACCAGCAGAGATCAAAGGCGAACGGATGGCTACACCTTC
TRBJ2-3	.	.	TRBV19	CASSARYSLDTQYF	TGTGCCAGTAGTGCACGCTACTCATTGGATACGCAGTATTTT
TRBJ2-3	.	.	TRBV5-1	CASSSPSRASSTDTQYF	TGCGCCAGCAGCTCGCCGTCGAGGGCTTCTAGCACAGATACGCAGTATTTT
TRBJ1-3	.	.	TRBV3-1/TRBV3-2	CASSTTLSSGNTIYF	TGTGCCAGCAGCACTACACTCAGCTCTGGAAACACCATATATTTT
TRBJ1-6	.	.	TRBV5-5	CASSPGTNNSPLHF	TGTGCCAGCAGCCCCGGGACAAATAATTCACCCCTCCACTTT
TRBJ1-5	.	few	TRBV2	CASSRRDLSNQPQHF	TGTGCCAGCAGTCGCCGGGACCTTAGCAATCAGCCCCAGCATTTT
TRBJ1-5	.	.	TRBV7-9	CASSLWDSLPQHF	TGTGCCAGCAGCTTATGGGACTCCCTGCCCCAGCATTTT
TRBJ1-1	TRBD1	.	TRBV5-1	CASSVDRAPNTEAFF	TGCGCCAGCAGCGTTGACAGGGCCCCGAACACTGAAGCTTTCTTT
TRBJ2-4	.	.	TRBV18	CASSPSQGIAKNIQYF	TGTGCCAGCTCACCTTCACAGGGAATAGCCAAAAACATTCAGTACTTC
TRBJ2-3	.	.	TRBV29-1	CSVGLRDLGHTQYF	TGCAGCGTTGGATTGAGGGACCTGGGTCATACGCAGTATTTT
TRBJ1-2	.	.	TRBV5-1	CASSQTRQTLSF	TGCGCCAGCAGCCAAACCCGACAGACGCTCTCCTTC
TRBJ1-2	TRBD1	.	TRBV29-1	CSALGQAPYGYTF	TGCAGCGCTTTGGGACAGGCCCCTTATGGCTACACCTTC
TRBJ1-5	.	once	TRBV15	CATSSTIRSNQPQHF	TGTGCCACCAGCAGCACCATAAGGAGCAATCAGCCCCAGCATTTT
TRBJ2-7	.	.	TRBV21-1	CASSKDRWAGEQYF	TGTGCCAGCAGCAAAGACCGCTGGGCGGGTGAGCAGTACTTC
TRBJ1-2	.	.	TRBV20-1	CSASNGQGENYGYTF	TGCAGTGCTAGTAATGGGCAGGGCGAAAACTATGGCTACACCTTC
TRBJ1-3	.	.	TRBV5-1	CASSESARSGNTIYF	TGCGCCAGCAGCGAATCGGCCCGCTCTGGAAACACCATATATTTT
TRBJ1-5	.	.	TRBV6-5	CASSTGGENNQPQHF	TGTGCCAGCTCTACGGGGGGGGAGAACAATCAGCCCCAGCATTTT
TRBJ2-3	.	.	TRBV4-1	CASSQYTTSDTQYF	TGCGCCAGCAGCCAATATACCACCTCAGATACGCAGTATTTT
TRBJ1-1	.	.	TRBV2	CASSAYLGPTEAFF	TGTGCCAGCAGTGCTTACCTGGGACCCACTGAAGCTTTCTTT
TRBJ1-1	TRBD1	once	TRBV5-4	CASSLQGAGTEAFF	TGTGCCAGCAGCTTGCAGGGGGCAGGGACTGAAGCTTTCTTT
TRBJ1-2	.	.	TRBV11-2	CASSLDGNYGYTF	TGTGCCAGCAGCTTGGATGGAAACTATGGCTACACCTTC
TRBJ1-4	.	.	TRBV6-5	CASANRALNEKLFF	TGTGCCAGCGCTAACAGGGCCCTTAATGAAAAACTGTTTTTT
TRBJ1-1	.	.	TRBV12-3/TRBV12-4	CASSLLVRTEAFF	TGTGCCAGCAGTTTACTAGTTCGGACTGAAGCTTTCTTT
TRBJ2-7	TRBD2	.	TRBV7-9	CASSFSLAGGPDEQYF	TGTGCCAGCAGCTTCTCGCTAGCGGGGGGGCCCGACGAGCAGTACTTC
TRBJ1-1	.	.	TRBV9	CASSVVWGMNTEAFF	TGTGCCAGCAGCGTAGTCTGGGGAATGAACACTGAAGCTTTCTTT
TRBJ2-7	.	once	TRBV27	CASSIQGTYEQYF	TGTGCCAGCAGTATACAAGGAACCTACGAGCAGTACTTC
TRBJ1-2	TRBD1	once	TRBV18	CASSLSQGASDGYTF	TGTGCCAGCTCACTATCACAGGGGGCCAGTGATGGCTACACCTTC
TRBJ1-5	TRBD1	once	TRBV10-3	CAISGDRGRNQPQHF	TGTGCCATCAGCGGCGACAGGGGTCGCAATCAGCCCCAGCATTTT
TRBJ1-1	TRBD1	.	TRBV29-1	CSVVGTGGRVAEAFF	TGCAGCGTTGTTGGGACAGGGGGCCGTGTAGCTGAAGCTTTCTTT
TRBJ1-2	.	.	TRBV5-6	CASSLPGLGYGYTF	TGTGCCAGCAGCTTGCCAGGGCTAGGGTATGGCTACACCTTC
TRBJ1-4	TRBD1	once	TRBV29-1	CSARGEGAATNEKLFF	TGCAGCGCTCGAGGGGAGGGGGCAGCAACTAATGAAAAACTGTTTTTT
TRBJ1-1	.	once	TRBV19	CASSRRESGAFF	TGTGCCAGTAGCCGTCGAGAATCCGGAGCTTTCTTT
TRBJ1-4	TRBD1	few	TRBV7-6	CASSDQGAVEKLFF	TGTGCCAGCAGCGATCAGGGGGCAGTTGAAAAACTGTTTTTT
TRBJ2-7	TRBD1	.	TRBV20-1	CSASSGIGQGAKRYEQYF	TGCAGTGCTAGTTCTGGCATAGGACAGGGGGCGAAACGCTACGAGCAGTACTTC
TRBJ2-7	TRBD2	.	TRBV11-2	CASSIDPGGAGYEQYF	TGTGCCAGCAGCATCGACCCCGGGGGGGCGGGCTACGAGCAGTACTTC
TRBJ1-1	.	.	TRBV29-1	CSVGDGHTEAFF	TGCAGCGTGGGAGACGGGCACACTGAAGCTTTCTTT
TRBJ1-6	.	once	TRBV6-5	CASRASLGSPLHF	TGTGCCAGCAGGGCGTCCCTGGGTTCACCCCTCCACTTT